Reported below is one TCR beta chain. Its antigen is currently not known. Per-base qualities were not stored, and no clone one base away is much larger. The germline V and J ends show losses of 4 bases and 0 bases respectively, and no gene match explains 10 bases of the junction. The cysteine opens and the phenylalanine closes a CDR3 of 17 amino acids. The only DNA kept is the CDR3, 51 bases in frame from the first base. The sample's treatment or condition label is to be understood as: live attenuated yellow fever vaccine strain. Two biological replicates of bulk PBMCs were collected at each blood-draw timepoint. PBMCs were isolated from peripheral blood using a standard Ficoll-Paque protocol. TriZol was used to extract RNA from bulk PBMCs, CD4 and CD8 fractions, and dextramer-positive and dextramer-negative fractions. TCR cDNA was made using 5'RACE template switching, a step that added a universal primer site and unique molecular identifiers. Priming for cDNA synthesis came from both the TCR alpha and TCR beta constant segments. Two PCR steps were used to amplify libraries, with sample barcodes and sequencing adapters being added in the second step. Sequencing of the libraries was done on either Illumina HiSeq 2500 (2x100 bp) or NovaSeq (2x150 bp). In the paper's pipeline: MIGEC handled demultiplexing of reads and collapsing into UMI consensus sequences, while MiXCR performed V(D)J alignment. Clonotypes responding to the vaccine were identified with edgeR on replicate PBMC samples, with the criteria of FDR below 0.01 and a log2 fold change above 5 up to day 15. Each bulk clonotype received a CD4 or CD8 identity based on whether the sequenced CD4 or CD8 repertoire contained that clonotype at higher abundance. TCRdb itself trimmed the public reads at Q25 with fastp, ran MiXCR and retained productive beta chains. When rows share a CDR3 protein, they turn into one entry using the most common DNA and genes. These V and J calls rely on TCRdb rather than the paper's analysis. Recorded for this sample are hundreds of thousands of distinct CDR3 sequences; around 10% of them occurred a single time. Around 20% of the sample comes from the top ten.

The data derive from a study of T cells after yellow fever vaccination (dated by TCRdb to the late 2010s). Background for the entire study: The SMART-Seq v4 Ultra Low Input RNA kit was used to prepare libraries from fractions with low cell numbers. Two healthy male donors made up the cohort, one aged 18 to 30 years and the other aged 30 to 40 years. Blood was collected at multiple timepoints before and after primary and secondary immunization, and bulk PBMC replicates and cell subsets were isolated. Bulk TCR alpha and beta repertoires were sequenced longitudinally to track T-cell clones before and after primary and booster YFV17D yellow fever vaccination. General study outcomes and caveats: Most clones expanded after primary vaccination (approximately 95% of CD4 and 88% of CD8) were re-detected after the booster, suggesting that broad memory maintenance occurred. The secondary T-cell response was found to be weaker but faster than the primary response, with a peak reached on day 5 rather than on day 15. Because abundant contaminating clonotypes from the bulk population could be contained in FACS-sorted repertoires, computational filtering was required. Because only two donors were included in the study, the extent to which the findings can be generalized is limited. A small fraction of clonotypes appeared in both the CD4 and CD8 compartments, likely as a result of convergent recombination.

This receptor was taken from a man aged 18 to 29 who received the YFV17D yellow fever vaccine. The receptor chain draws on TRBV12-3 or TRBV12-4 and TRBJ2-7; 9 bases in the junction line up with TRBD2. The material sequenced was PBMCs, taken on the day of the first yellow fever vaccination. The encoded CDR3 is CASSSPGVAGASYEQYF. The bases are TGTGCCAGCAGTTCCCCGGGGGTAGCGGGGGCCTCCTACGAGCAGTACTTC.